This record covers a single T cell receptor (beta chain). The target antigen is unknown. The study ran its PCR with 60 Vbeta and 13 Jbeta primers. The protocol was immunoSEQ multiplex PCR, while the TCRdb copy is restricted to in-frame clones and leaves out a portion. The table has under 150,000 clones, approximately 80% seen once. CDR1 and CDR2 (germline): SGHKS, YYEKEE (reference sequence). The V and J ends lost 2 bases and 5 bases respectively, with 4 bases between them. This CDR3 has 11 residues. This sample is part of a study of cytomegalovirus exposure and HLA in healthy donors. Study results and caveats: Accurate predictions that matched the HLA-A and HLA-B alleles of most subjects were reportedly made from TCR beta sequences. Later on, a genetic analysis was performed. It linked a missense variant in DCLRE1C with V- and J-gene trimming of TCR beta. By a later analysis, the bulk of CMV-associated TCR beta chains appeared HLA-restricted.

The chain uses TRBV5-5 and TRBJ2-5; D ambiguous. The origin of this receptor is a male donor in good health and CMV-seronegative. Source material: PBMCs. The CDR3 region is CASSFRETQYF. In nucleotides, the CDR3 is TGTGCCAGCAGCTTCAGGGAGACCCAGTACTTC. Full variable domain (remainder filled in from reference TRBV5-5 and TRBJ2-5): DAGVTQSPTHLIKTRGQQVTLRCSPISGHKSVSWYQQVLGQGPQFIFQYYEKEERGRGNFPDRFSARQFPNYSSELNVNALLLGDSALYLCASSFRETQYFGPGTRLLVL.